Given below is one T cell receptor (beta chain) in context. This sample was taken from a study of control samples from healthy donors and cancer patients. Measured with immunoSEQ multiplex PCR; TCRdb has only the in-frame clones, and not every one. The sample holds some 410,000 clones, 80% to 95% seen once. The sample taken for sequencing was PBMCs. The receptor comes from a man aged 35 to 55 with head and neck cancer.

The DNA of the CDR3 is TGTGCCAGCAGCGGGACAGACTATGGCTACACCTTC. Its translation is CASSGTDYGYTF. The chain joins TRBV6-6 to TRBJ1-2; 7 bases fit TRBD1. CDR1 is MNHNY, CDR2 SVGAGI, per germline (reference sequence). The length of the CDR3 is 12 residues. V dropped 6 bases and J dropped 3; count of bases not matched to a gene: 1.